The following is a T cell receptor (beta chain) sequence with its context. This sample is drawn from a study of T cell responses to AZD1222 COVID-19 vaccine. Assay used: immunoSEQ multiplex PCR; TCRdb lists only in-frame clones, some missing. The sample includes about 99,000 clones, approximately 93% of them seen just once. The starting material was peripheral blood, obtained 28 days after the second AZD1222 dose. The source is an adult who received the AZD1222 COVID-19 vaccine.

This CDR3 is CAIRGTSSFDTQYF. CDR3 in DNA: TGTGCCATCAGGGGGACTAGCTCCTTTGATACGCAGTATTTT. The chain uses TRBV10-3 and TRBJ2-3, with 9 bases matching TRBD2. Germline V gives CDR1 ENHRY, CDR2 SYGVKD. The CDR3 totals 14 residues. Germline trimming cut 6 bases from V and 6 bases from J; bases unmatched to any gene: 7.